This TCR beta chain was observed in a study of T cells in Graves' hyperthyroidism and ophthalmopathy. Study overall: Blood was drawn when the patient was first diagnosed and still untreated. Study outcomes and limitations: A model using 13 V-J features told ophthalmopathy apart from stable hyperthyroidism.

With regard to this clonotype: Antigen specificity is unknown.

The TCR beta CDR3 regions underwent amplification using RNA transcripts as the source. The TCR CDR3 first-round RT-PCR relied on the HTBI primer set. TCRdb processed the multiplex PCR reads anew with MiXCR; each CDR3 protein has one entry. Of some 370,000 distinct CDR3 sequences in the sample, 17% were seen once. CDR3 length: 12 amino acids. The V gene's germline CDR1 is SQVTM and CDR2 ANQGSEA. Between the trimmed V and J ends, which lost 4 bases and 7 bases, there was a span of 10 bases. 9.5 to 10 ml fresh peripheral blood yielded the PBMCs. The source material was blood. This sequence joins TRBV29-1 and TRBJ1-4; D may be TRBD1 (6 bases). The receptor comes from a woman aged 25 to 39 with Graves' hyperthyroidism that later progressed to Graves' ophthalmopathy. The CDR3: CSVGGGREKLFF. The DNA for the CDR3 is TGCAGCGTTGGGGGGGGGCGTGAAAAACTGTTTTTT.